The entry below describes one TCR beta chain. The germline V gene has CDR1 SNHLY and CDR2 FYNNEI. V dropped 7 bases and J dropped 2; count of bases not matched to a gene: 11. This CDR3 comprises 16 residues. These data come from a study of blood T cell repertoires in COVID-19. About the research overall: COVID-19 samples, acute and convalescent, were from the United States, Italy and Spain. T cells, B-cell-depleted T cells, or PBMCs supplied cDNA or gDNA.

Authors' processing steps: Reference gene primers were amplified, and this amplification served to estimate nucleated cell counts. TCRdb keeps only in-frame clones here, not all; method: immunoSEQ multiplex PCR. Clone size and V and J calls were adopted from that table, with D and trimming inferred from the DNA. The repertoire consists of a few hundred thousand clones, with 85% to 90% occurring once and the leading ten covering approximately 4%. Specimen: peripheral blood. The TCR comes from a woman between 40 and 50 years old with acute or convalescent COVID-19. The V and J genes are TRBV2 and TRBJ2-3; 8 nucleotides align to TRBD2. The CDR3 spells CASTTRGGRDTDTQYF. In DNA, the CDR3 is TGTGCCAGCACTACTCGCGGGGGGCGCGACACAGATACGCAGTATTTT.